This T cell receptor beta chain was identified during a study of Ad26.COV2.S vaccination and SARS-CoV-2 variants. Study results and limitations: It was vaccine recipients, not placebo recipients, who had the higher spike-specific TCR breadth.

On this clone: Its antigen is currently unknown.

Data came from immunoSEQ multiplex PCR; TCRdb stores just in-frame clones and leaves some out. This sample has 250,000 or so clones; approximately 90% occur once, and the top ten carry just under 3%. With 1 base removed from V and 13 bases from J, the gap between germline ends came to 13 bases. The CDR3 contains 12 residues. Germline V gene data show CDR1 as GTSNPN and CDR2 as SVGIG (reference sequence). As to treatment: about 20 received Ad26.COV2.S at low or high dose, single or two shots; a few received placebo; per-sample allocation not given. The samples were gathered on day 63 after the first injection of vaccine or placebo.

V gene TRBV30 combines with J gene TRBJ2-2, with D possibly called TRBD1 or TRBD2 (6 bases each). Sequencing used peripheral blood, obtained in a trial of Ad26.COV2.S vaccine versus placebo. The clonotype originates from a person aged 18-65 years who received the Ad26.COV2.S COVID-19 vaccine or a placebo. The CDR3 DNA reads TGTGCCTGGAGTGGACTAGGGGGTGGGCTGTTTTTT. It codes for CAWSGLGGGLFF.